Sequencing of this T cell receptor beta chain was carried out in a study of blood T cell repertoires in COVID-19. About the study: Samples of COVID-19 (acute and convalescent) were obtained from the United States, Italy and Spain. Sources were T cells, B-cell-depleted T cells, or PBMCs; the material itself was cDNA or gDNA.

The CDR3 extends over 16 amino acids. Trimming removed 3 bases from V and 3 bases from J, with 14 bases in between. Germline CDR1 reads SGHAT; CDR2 reads FQNNGV. Per the original methods: Amplified reference gene primers provided the basis for estimating nucleated cell counts. The assay was immunoSEQ multiplex PCR, and TCRdb's table has in-frame clones only and misses some. V, J and clone size derive from that table, while D and trimming were established from the DNA sequence. The sample lists 250,000 to 350,000 clones, approximately 88% occurring once. This chain joins TRBV11-2 and TRBJ2-2, with D possibly being TRBD2 (6 bases). The receptor was isolated from a man younger than 35 who had recovered from COVID-19. Sequencing was performed on peripheral blood. The CDR3 spells CASSFLGGSDTGELFF. CDR3 sequence (DNA): TGTGCCAGCAGCTTCCTAGGAGGGAGTGACACCGGGGAGCTGTTTTTT.